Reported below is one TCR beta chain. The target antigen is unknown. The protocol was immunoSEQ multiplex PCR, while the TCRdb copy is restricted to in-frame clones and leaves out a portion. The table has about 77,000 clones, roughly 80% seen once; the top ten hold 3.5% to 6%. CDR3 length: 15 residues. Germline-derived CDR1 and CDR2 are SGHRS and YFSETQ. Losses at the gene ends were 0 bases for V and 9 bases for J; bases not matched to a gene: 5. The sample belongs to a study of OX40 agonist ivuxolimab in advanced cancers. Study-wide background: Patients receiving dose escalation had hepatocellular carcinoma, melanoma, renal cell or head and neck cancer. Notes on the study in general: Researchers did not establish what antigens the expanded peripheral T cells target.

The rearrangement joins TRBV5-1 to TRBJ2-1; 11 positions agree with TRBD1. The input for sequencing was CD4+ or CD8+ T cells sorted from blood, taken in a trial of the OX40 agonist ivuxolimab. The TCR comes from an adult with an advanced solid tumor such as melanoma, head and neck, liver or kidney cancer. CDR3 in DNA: TGCGCCAGCAGCTTGGGGACAGGGGGCCGGAGTGAGCAGTTCTTC. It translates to CASSLGTGGRSEQFF.